A selection of T cell receptor beta chains follows, all from one sample in a study of cytomegalovirus exposure and HLA in healthy donors. The assay was immunoSEQ multiplex PCR, and TCRdb's table has in-frame clones only and misses some. The data hold 150,000 to 200,000 clones, with 80% observed a single time. Specimen: PBMCs. The receptors derive from a boy aged 5-17 years in good health and CMV-seronegative. Both conserved end residues are part of each CDR3. The D gene is left open where the match is weak. The size of a clone is reported for some rows only, either as once, few or many, or as a class for expanded clones.

TRBJ1-6	TRBV2	NA	NA	CASSTGDPTPQSPLHF	TGTGCCAGCAGTACGGGGGACCCAACCCCCCAATCACCCCTCCACTTT
TRBJ1-1	TRBV9	NA	NA	CASSPRQPGNTEAFF	TGTGCCAGCAGCCCGCGACAGCCGGGGAACACTGAAGCTTTCTTT
TRBJ1-4	TRBV6-6	NA	NA	CASSFTQSTNEKLFF	TGTGCCAGCAGTTTCACGCAGTCAACTAATGAAAAACTGTTTTTT
TRBJ2-7	TRBV18	TRBD2	NA	CASSVTGRADPYEQYF	TGTGCCAGCTCAGTTACCGGGAGGGCAGACCCCTACGAGCAGTACTTC
TRBJ1-1	TRBV30	NA	NA	CAWSYVQRGTEAFF	TGTGCCTGGAGCTACGTTCAGCGGGGTACTGAAGCTTTCTTT
TRBJ2-1	TRBV5-4	NA	NA	CASSLPGSASSYNEQFF	TGTGCCAGCAGCCTCCCGGGAAGCGCAAGCTCCTACAATGAGCAGTTCTTC
TRBJ2-1	TRBV6-6	TRBD2	NA	CASSYEGGPHNEQFF	TGTGCCAGCAGTTACGAGGGAGGGCCTCACAATGAGCAGTTCTTC
TRBJ1-4	TRBV4-3	NA	NA	CASSQGLSTNEKLFF	TGCGCCAGCAGCCAGGGACTTTCAACTAATGAAAAACTGTTTTTT
TRBJ1-1	TRBV7-9	NA	NA	CASSPMWTVDTEAFF	TGTGCCAGCAGCCCCATGTGGACAGTTGACACTGAAGCTTTCTTT
TRBJ1-4	TRBV19	TRBD1	NA	CASSAVDRTNEKLFF	TGTGCCAGTAGTGCCGTGGACAGGACGAATGAAAAACTGTTTTTT
TRBJ1-2	TRBV6-4	NA	NA	CASSDAGGWGYTF	TGTGCCAGCAGTGACGCGGGGGGCTGGGGCTACACCTTC
TRBJ2-7	TRBV10-3	TRBD1	NA	CAIRVSGTGGSYEQYF	TGTGCCATCAGAGTATCCGGGACAGGGGGCTCCTACGAGCAGTACTTC
TRBJ2-6	TRBV7-8	TRBD1	NA	CASSSQTGAGANVLTF	TGTGCCAGCAGCTCGCAGACAGGGGCCGGGGCCAACGTCCTGACTTTC
TRBJ1-2	TRBV9	TRBD1	NA	CASSVARGQGYGYTF	TGTGCCAGCAGCGTAGCCCGGGGACAGGGCTATGGCTACACCTTC
TRBJ1-2	TRBV7-9	TRBD1	NA	CASSLAFVGTEGYTF	TGTGCCAGCAGCTTAGCTTTTGTGGGGACAGAAGGCTACACCTTC
TRBJ2-3	TRBV4-3	TRBD2	once	CASSQLAGVGTDTQYF	TGCGCCAGCAGCCAGCTAGCGGGAGTCGGCACAGATACGCAGTATTTT
TRBJ1-1	TRBV2	TRBD1	once	CASSEHGTENTEAFF	TGTGCCAGCAGTGAACACGGGACAGAGAACACTGAAGCTTTCTTT
TRBJ2-1	TRBV11-2	NA	NA	CASSPALDRALQFF	TGTGCCAGCAGCCCTGCCCTAGACAGAGCACTGCAGTTCTTC
TRBJ2-6	TRBV15	NA	once	CATSRERGSGANVLTF	TGTGCCACCAGCAGAGAACGGGGGTCGGGGGCCAACGTCCTGACTTTC
TRBJ2-7	TRBV7-6	TRBD1	NA	CASSVDRGPYEQYF	TGTGCCAGCAGCGTAGACAGGGGGCCCTACGAGCAGTACTTC
TRBJ1-6	TRBV14	NA	NA	CASSQVTGKFTSPLHF	TGTGCCAGCAGCCAAGTAACGGGGAAGTTTACTTCACCCCTCCACTTT